The entry below gives a single T cell receptor beta chain sequence along with its context. These data originate in a study of T cells in Graves' hyperthyroidism and ophthalmopathy. TCR beta CDR3 regions were amplified from RNA. A set of HTBI primers served as the primers for a first-round RT-PCR of the TCR CDR3. TCRdb fed the multiplex PCR reads into MiXCR, producing one record per CDR3 protein. The sample records approximately 570,000 distinct CDR3 sequences, about 20% being singletons. The germline CDR1 and CDR2 sequences are MDHEN and SYDVKM. The CDR3 loop spans 13 amino acids. The V end was cut by 1 base, the J end by 7 bases, with 8 bases between.

The source of this sequence is a man aged 40-50 years with Graves' ophthalmopathy. Sequenced material: blood. This chain uses TRBV28 with TRBJ1-5; a weak D match, TRBD1 (5 bases). CDR3 bases: TGTGCCAGCAGTTTATTGGGGGAGCAGCCCCAGCATTTT. Amino acids: CASSLLGEQPQHF.